The rows below give T cell receptor beta chains drawn from one sample of a study of shared clonotypes between healthy human individuals. The repertoire was sequenced with immunoSEQ multiplex PCR; TCRdb's copy has only in-frame clones and lacks some. The data hold 560,000 or so clones, with approximately 96% observed a single time. The sequencing sample was made of naive CD8+ T cells sorted from blood. The receptors here all came from a woman aged 25 to 39 in good health. CDR3s include the opening cysteine and the closing phenylalanine or tryptophan. The order of the fields is J gene, V gene, D gene, CDR3 protein. A D gene is named only where the DNA matches it firmly.

J gene: TRBJ2-7
V gene: TRBV6-5
D gene: TRBD2
CDR3 protein: CASSYLGGSSYEQYF

J gene: TRBJ2-7
V gene: TRBV15
D gene: TRBD1
CDR3 protein: CATSLKGQDRGSSYEQYF

J gene: TRBJ2-7
V gene: TRBV7-8
D gene: .
CDR3 protein: CASSLLQQGLAGYEQYF

J gene: TRBJ2-7
V gene: TRBV27
D gene: .
CDR3 protein: CAIQGVKTESSYEQYF

J gene: TRBJ2-5
V gene: TRBV12-1
D gene: .
CDR3 protein: CASSFGTYGEETQYF

J gene: TRBJ2-1
V gene: TRBV5-1
D gene: .
CDR3 protein: CASSYYLDNEQFF

J gene: TRBJ2-7
V gene: TRBV7-9
D gene: TRBD2
CDR3 protein: CASSPPRGGRVSYEQYF

J gene: TRBJ1-2
V gene: TRBV5-4
D gene: .
CDR3 protein: CASSGEAGYTF

J gene: TRBJ2-7
V gene: TRBV9
D gene: TRBD2
CDR3 protein: CASSVTRTSGTYEQYF

J gene: TRBJ1-2
V gene: TRBV4-2
D gene: .
CDR3 protein: CASSREARTF

J gene: TRBJ2-2
V gene: TRBV4-2
D gene: TRBD2
CDR3 protein: CASSQEVGLAGENAGELFF

J gene: TRBJ2-7
V gene: TRBV27
D gene: TRBD1
CDR3 protein: CASSLSTGGDEQYF

J gene: TRBJ2-7
V gene: TRBV5-6
D gene: TRBD2
CDR3 protein: CASTLGGTSGTYEQYF

J gene: TRBJ2-1
V gene: TRBV7-9
D gene: .
CDR3 protein: CASSLEGGRDHEQFF

J gene: TRBJ2-5
V gene: TRBV6-1
D gene: .
CDR3 protein: CASSDRDRGETQYF

J gene: TRBJ2-7
V gene: TRBV23-1
D gene: .
CDR3 protein: CASSLGSNPYEQYF

J gene: TRBJ2-3
V gene: TRBV27
D gene: TRBD2
CDR3 protein: CASSPGTSGITDTQYF

J gene: TRBJ1-2
V gene: TRBV29-1
D gene: TRBD1
CDR3 protein: CSVEAETGNYGYTF

J gene: TRBJ1-5
V gene: TRBV25-1
D gene: .
CDR3 protein: CASSELGVRQPQHF